This T cell receptor beta chain was identified in a study of T-cell reconstitution after alpha-beta-depleted transplantation in children. This clonotype was seen ten or more times. Unique molecular identifiers were used to barcode this TCRbeta library. Each CDR3 protein gets one entry after TCRdb re-called the PCR reads with MiXCR. The sample consists of about 640,000 distinct CDR3 sequences, around 16% of them appearing once. This CDR3 is built from 15 residues. CDR1 is SQVTM and CDR2 is ANQGSEA in the germline V gene. V lost 3 bases to trimming and J lost 4 bases, with 18 bases between them. The chain uses TRBV29-1 and TRBJ1-2, with no clear D. This clonotype originated in a human donor who donated a stem cell graft to a child with acute myeloid leukemia. Sequences were derived from PBMCs from the stem cell graft donor, sampled from the stem cell graft. The DNA of the CDR3 is TGCAGCGTTGATCTTCGGGTTAGGGATGGCTATGGCTACACCTTC. It is translated as CSVDLRVRDGYGYTF. The variable domain in full, with the rest retrieved from reference TRBV29-1 and TRBJ1-2, is SAVISQKPSRDICQRGTSLTIQCQVDSQVTMMFWYRQQPGQSLTLIATANQGSEATYESGFVIDKFPISRPNLTFSTLTVSNMSPEDSSIYLCSVDLRVRDGYGYTFGSGTRLTVV.